Below, 21 T cell receptor beta chains from the same sample are listed, as sequenced in a study of blood T cell repertoires in COVID-19. Here immunoSEQ multiplex PCR was the method, and the copy in TCRdb shows in-frame clones only, minus some. The data contain about 110,000 clones, roughly 84% of them singletons. Source material: peripheral blood. These receptors came from a human donor in a cohort sampled during active COVID-19.

The chain employs TRBV18 and TRBJ2-2, with D tentatively TRBD1 (6 bases). Trimming took off 4 bases at V and 1 base at J, with 13 bases between the two ends. Germline CDR1 and CDR2: KGHSH and LQKENI. There are 16 residues in the CDR3. The CDR3 bases are TGTGCCAGCTCACGCAACCGGGACAAGAACACCGGGGAGCTGTTTTTT. Translating it yields CASSRNRDKNTGELFF.

The chain employs TRBV5-8 and TRBJ2-3; a weak D match, TRBD2 (6 bases). V was clipped by 4 bases and J by 1 base, with 16 bases between them. The CDR3 is 16 amino acids. Germline-derived CDR1 and CDR2 are SGHTS and YDEGEE. CDR3 protein: CASSKLGGLGTDTQYF. As DNA, the CDR3 is TGTGCCAGCAGCAAACTGGGGGGACTCGGCACAGATACGCAGTATTTT.

V usage is TRBV16 and J usage is TRBJ1-3; 10 bases align to TRBD1. V lost 4 bases to trimming and J lost 4 bases; unmatched junction nucleotides: 7. The CDR3 length is 16 residues. Per germline, CDR1 KGHSY and CDR2 FQNENV. The DNA for the CDR3 is TGTGCCAGCAGCCCCCGACAGGGGGCGCAAGGAAACACCATATATTTT. Protein sequence: CASSPRQGAQGNTIYF. Together with reference TRBV16 and TRBJ1-3, the CDR3 gives the full variable domain: GEEVAQTPKHLVRGEGQKAKLYCAPIKGHSYVFWYQQVLKNEFKFLISFQNENVFDETGMPKERFSAKCLPNSPCSLEIQATKLEDSAVYFCASSPRQGAQGNTIYFGEGSWLTVV.

The rearrangement joins TRBV7-2 to TRBJ2-1; the D gene is possibly TRBD1 (5 bases). V lost 1 base, J lost 15 bases, and 13 bases lay in between. The CDR3 sequence is 12 residues long. CDR1 is SGHTA, CDR2 FQGNSA, per germline. The CDR3 is CASSLVGALMFF. The DNA of the CDR3 is TGTGCCAGCAGCTTAGTTGGGGCACTTATGTTCTTC.

The chain has TRBV18 and TRBJ2-7, with D possibly matching TRBD2 (7 bases). V was pared by 6 bases and J by 5 bases, with 11 bases between. Germline lookup yields CDR1 KGHSH and CDR2 LQKENI. CDR3 length: 12 amino acids. CDR3 region: CASSKGGDEQYV. CDR3 bases: TGTGCCAGCTCGAAGGGGGGGGACGAGCAGTACGTC.

This clone was picked up many times. The J gene is TRBJ2-4, the V gene TRBV19; possible D gene TRBD1, 5 bases. CDR3 length equals 13 residues. V shed 1 base and J shed 9 bases, with 10 bases lying between them. The germline V gene has CDR1 LNHDA and CDR2 SQIVND (reference sequence). The CDR3 loop is CASSIGQGTIQYF. In DNA, the CDR3 is TGTGCCAGTAGTATAGGGCAGGGAACCATTCAGTACTTC.

In this sample, this clone turned up once. The gene calls are TRBV6-2 or TRBV6-3 and TRBJ2-1; a weak D match, TRBD1 (6 bases). Trimming removed 6 bases from V and 0 bases from J, with 12 bases in between. This CDR3 has 15 residues. Looked up from germline, CDR1 is MNHEY and CDR2 is SVGEGT. CDR3 loop: CASSSGQLSYNEQFF. CDR3 DNA: TGTGCCAGCAGCTCGGGACAACTCTCCTACAATGAGCAGTTCTTC.

This sequence joins TRBV28 and TRBJ2-7; 10 positions match TRBD2. The CDR3 is 15 amino acids. V trimming: 4 bases; J trimming: 1 base; junction bases outside the gene matches: 4. Per germline, CDR1 MDHEN and CDR2 SYDVKM. The chain's CDR3 is CASSSWTSGSYEQYF. CDR3 DNA: TGTGCCAGCAGTTCCTGGACTAGCGGTTCCTACGAGCAGTACTTC.

The chain is built from TRBV27 and TRBJ2-1, with 9 positions matching TRBD2. J was trimmed by 4 bases and V by 6 bases; bases with no gene match: 7. Per the germline V gene, CDR1 is MNHEY and CDR2 is SMNVEV (reference sequence). The CDR3 spans 15 residues. CDR3 DNA sequence: TGTGCCAGCAGCCTCCGGCTAGCGGGATACAATGAGCAGTTCTTC. Its protein is CASSLRLAGYNEQFF.

The sample holds a few counts of this clone. The rearrangement links TRBV6-5 to TRBJ2-7; 9 nucleotides align to TRBD2. The V gene's germline CDR1 is MNHEY and CDR2 SVGAGI. CDR3 length: 15 amino acids. Trimming cost V 6 bases and J 2 bases; bases outside gene matches: 8. The CDR3 DNA is TGTGCCAGCAGGATGACTAGCGGAACTGCCTACGAGCAGTACTTC. It specifies CASRMTSGTAYEQYF.

V usage is TRBV7-2 and J usage is TRBJ1-3; 8 bases fit TRBD1. This CDR3 is 15 amino acids long. Looked up from germline, CDR1 is SGHTA and CDR2 is FQGNSA. The junction had 5 bases not matched to a gene; V was cut back by 5 bases and J by 2 bases. CDR3 amino acids: CASSASGGAGNTIYF. The CDR3 DNA reads TGTGCCAGCAGCGCTTCAGGGGGCGCTGGAAACACCATATATTTT. The full variable domain, with the rest looked up from reference TRBV7-2 and TRBJ1-3, is GAGVSQSPSNKVTEKGKDVELRCDPISGHTALYWYRQSLGQGLEFLIYFQGNSAPDKSGLPSDRFSAERTGGSVSTLTIQRTQQEDSAVYLCASSASGGAGNTIYFGEGSWLTVV.

This chain joins TRBV18 and TRBJ2-2; TRBD2 aligns across 7 bases. The CDR3 sequence is 15 residues long. Germline CDR1 reads KGHSH; CDR2 reads LQKENI. The junction had 2 bases not matched to a gene; V was cut back by 3 bases and J by 1 base. CDR3 bases: TGTGCCAGCTCACCGGCTAGCGGGAACACCGGGGAGCTGTTTTTT. It translates to CASSPASGNTGELFF.

The CDR3 DNA follows: TGTGCCATCAGTGGTGTGAGTTCCTACGAGCAGTACTTC. Amino acids: CAISGVSSYEQYF. The rearrangement links TRBV10-3 to TRBJ2-7; D not certain. Germline V gene sequence: CDR1 ENHRY, CDR2 SYGVKD. The CDR3 runs 13 residues. The V end lost 4 bases, the J end lost 1 base, and 8 bases lay between the germline ends.

The gene calls are TRBV24-1 and TRBJ2-5; tentative D call: TRBD2 (6 bases). The V and J ends lost 1 base and 2 bases respectively, with 13 bases between them. This CDR3 region has 16 residues. Germline V gene sequence: CDR1 KGHDR, CDR2 SFDVKD. DNA for the CDR3: TGTGCCACCAGTGATTTTGGCGGGAAGCTTCAAGAGACCCAGTACTTC. This gives the protein CATSDFGGKLQETQYF.

This chain links TRBV29-1 with TRBJ2-7; D remains unclear. Germline values: CDR1 SQVTM, CDR2 ANQGSEA. V was clipped by 5 bases and J by 2 bases, with 7 bases between them. This CDR3 comprises 11 residues. The CDR3 protein is CSVPRTYEQYV. CDR3 sequence (DNA): TGCAGCGTTCCGCGAACCTACGAGCAGTACGTC.

This chain connects TRBV18 to TRBJ2-7; no clear D. V lost 4 bases and J 7 bases, leaving 23 bases between the germline ends. The CDR3 has 16 residues. Germline CDR1 is KGHSH and CDR2 is LQKENI. CDR3 DNA sequence: TGTGCCAGCTCACAAAGCTCGCTCCCGCCCCTAAATGAGCAGTACGTC. It codes for CASSQSSLPPLNEQYV.

The CDR3, as DNA: TGCGCCAGCAGCCAAGGGGCCATCTCAGACCCTAATTCACCCCTCCACTTT. Protein: CASSQGAISDPNSPLHF. The chain employs TRBV4-1 and TRBJ1-6, with D unclear. V shed 1 base and J shed 6 bases, with 16 bases lying between them. The CDR3 is made up of 17 amino acids. Looked up from germline, CDR1 is MGHRA and CDR2 is YSYEKL.

The rearrangement links TRBV7-2 to TRBJ2-1; TRBD2 matches at 8 bases. Germline V gene data show CDR1 as SGHTA and CDR2 as FQGNSA. The CDR3 covers 17 residues. V lost 2 bases to trimming and J lost 5 bases; unmatched junction nucleotides: 11. The CDR3 DNA follows: TGTGCCAGCAGCTTATCAAGCGGGAGAGTTGGGAACAATGAGCAGTTCTTC. It specifies CASSLSSGRVGNNEQFF.

The chain links TRBV20-1 to TRBJ1-1, with D uncertain. This CDR3 has 11 amino acids. Germline loops: CDR1 DFQATT, CDR2 SNEGSKA (reference sequence). V was cut by 6 bases and J by 6 bases, with 11 bases left in between. In DNA, the CDR3 is TGCAGTGCCCCCCTCTTATCTGAAGCTTTCTTT. It codes for CSAPLLSEAFF.

J is TRBJ2-7 and V is TRBV19, with D perhaps TRBD1 (6 bases). Germline V CDR1 and CDR2: LNHDA, SQIVND (reference sequence). The CDR3 length is 14 residues. The V end lost 5 bases, the J end lost 5 bases, and 16 bases lay between the germline ends. CDR3 protein: CASSRQVRGHEQYF. Here the CDR3 DNA reads TGTGCCAGTAGTCGACAGGTCCGCGGGCACGAGCAGTACTTC.

This clone was found once. The rearrangement uses TRBV18 and TRBJ1-2, with 7 bases that match TRBD1. The CDR3 has 15 residues. CDR1 and CDR2 (germline): KGHSH, LQKENI. With 3 bases clipped from V and 4 bases from J, the junction kept 8 bases outside the gene matches. The CDR3 protein is CASSPSVDRAYGYTF. In nucleotides, the CDR3 is TGTGCCAGCTCACCCTCGGTCGACAGGGCCTATGGCTACACCTTC.